Shown below are 10 T cell receptor beta chains from a single sample sequenced in a study of Ad26.COV2.S vaccination and SARS-CoV-2 variants. Measured with immunoSEQ multiplex PCR; TCRdb has only the in-frame clones, and not every one. The repertoire holds over 200,000 clones, with 70% to 90% as singletons. Treatment defined: 15 to 20 received Ad26.COV2.S at low or high dose, single or two shots; roughly five received placebo; per-sample allocation not given. The samples were gathered on day 63 after the first injection of vaccine or placebo. This specimen consisted of peripheral blood, obtained in a trial of Ad26.COV2.S vaccine versus placebo. The receptors originated from a person between 18 and 59 years old who received the Ad26.COV2.S COVID-19 vaccine or a placebo.

This clone was counted once. The chain recombines TRBV27 with TRBJ2-5, with 7 bases aligning to TRBD2. The CDR3 length is 15 residues. Germline V gene lookup returns CDR1 MNHEY and CDR2 SMNVEV (reference sequence). V gave up 2 bases and J gave up 4 bases; unmatched junction bases: 7. The CDR3 spells CASSLTGKRGETQYF. CDR3 nucleotide sequence: TGTGCCAGCAGTTTAACGGGGAAGCGGGGAGAGACCCAGTACTTC.

The chain carries TRBV2 and TRBJ2-5; 9 nucleotides line up with TRBD1. V trimming: 7 bases; J trimming: 5 bases; junction bases outside the gene matches: 14. CDR1 is SNHLY and CDR2 is FYNNEI in the germline V gene. The CDR3 contains 16 residues. The DNA of the CDR3 is TGTGCCAGCACCGAGGGGAGAACAGGGGGCACGGAGACCCAGTACTTC. It codes for CASTEGRTGGTETQYF.

The chain uses TRBV10-3 and TRBJ2-3; D is possibly TRBD2 (6 bases). The ends were cut back, 0 bases at V and 0 bases at J, with 10 bases in the middle. This CDR3 has 16 residues. CDR1 and CDR2 (germline): ENHRY, SYGVKD. Here the CDR3 DNA reads TGTGCCATCAGTGAGTCGGCCGGGACTAGCACAGATACGCAGTATTTT. Residues: CAISESAGTSTDTQYF.

The chain uses TRBV28 and TRBJ2-1; 7 positions match TRBD1. The CDR3 covers 14 residues. In germline, CDR1 is MDHEN, CDR2 SYDVKM. V gave up 6 bases and J gave up 2 bases; unmatched junction bases: 4. CDR3 bases: TGTGCCAGCAGAAGGGGGCTCGCCTACAATGAGCAGTTCTTC. This codes for CASRRGLAYNEQFF.

The chain recombines TRBV7-6 with TRBJ2-2, with 8 bases matching TRBD2. Trimming removed 4 bases from V and 5 bases from J; junction bases left unmatched: 6. This CDR3 comprises 15 residues. Germline V gene lookup returns CDR1 SGHVS and CDR2 FNYEAQ. Here the CDR3 DNA reads TGTGCCAGCAGCTACAGCGGGAGCGGTACCGGGGAGCTGTTTTTT. Its protein is CASSYSGSGTGELFF. The complete variable domain, with remaining parts taken from reference TRBV7-6 and TRBJ2-2, reads GAGVSQSPRYKVTKRGQDVALRCDPISGHVSLYWYRQALGQGPEFLTYFNYEAQQDKSGLPNDRFSAERPEGSISTLTIQRTEQRDSAMYRCASSYSGSGTGELFFGEGSRLTVL.

V and J are TRBV7-9 and TRBJ2-1; possible D gene TRBD1, 6 bases. Germline CDR1 and CDR2: SEHNR and FQNEAQ (reference sequence). This CDR3 region has 16 residues. The germline V and J ends were trimmed by 5 bases and 5 bases, with 19 bases remaining between them. CDR3 bases: TGTGCCAGCAGCCCCGCCCTGGGGGCCAACAACAATGAGCAGTTCTTC. This codes for CASSPALGANNNEQFF.

This clone was counted only a few times. V usage is TRBV6-6 and J usage is TRBJ2-7, with TRBD1 matching 10 bases. The CDR3 length is 14 residues. V lost 5 bases, J lost 4 bases, and 5 bases stayed unmatched. Germline loops: CDR1 MNHNY, CDR2 SVGAGI (reference sequence). CDR3 loop: CASSGRQGAYEQYF. The CDR3 DNA is TGTGCCAGCAGTGGCCGACAGGGGGCTTACGAGCAGTACTTC.

The J gene is TRBJ1-1, the V gene TRBV4-2; the match to TRBD1 covers 8 bases. CDR1 and CDR2 from the germline V gene are LGHNA and YNFKEQ. V shed 0 bases and J 7 bases; nucleotides not matched to a gene: 7. The CDR3 sequence is 15 residues long. CDR3 nucleotide sequence: TGTGCCAGCAGCCAAGATCAGGGGGCGTTGGGTGAAGCTTTCTTT. Translation: CASSQDQGALGEAFF.

The chain combines TRBV15 with TRBJ2-7; D possibly corresponds to TRBD1 (6 bases). In germline, CDR1 is LNHNV, CDR2 YYDKDF (reference sequence). The V end lost 0 bases, the J end lost 3 bases, and 9 bases lay between the germline ends. The CDR3 length is 14 residues. For the CDR3, the DNA is TGTGCCACCAGCAGAGAACAGGGATTCTACGAGCAGTACTTC. This encodes CATSREQGFYEQYF.

The chain employs TRBV30 and TRBJ1-6; unclear D gene. CDR3 length equals 15 residues. Germline CDR1 is GTSNPN and CDR2 is SVGIG (reference sequence). V was trimmed by 4 bases and J by 0 bases, leaving 10 bases between them. CDR3 loop: CAWTRGSSYNSPLHF. The CDR3 DNA sequence: TGTGCCTGGACCCGAGGCAGCTCCTATAATTCACCCCTCCACTTT.